The rows below give T cell receptor beta chains drawn from one sample of a study of blood T cell repertoires in COVID-19. The data were produced by immunoSEQ multiplex PCR, yet TCRdb's version contains in-frame clones alone and is incomplete. The top ten clones hold 5.5% to 7% of a sample with 99,000 or so clones, about 91% of them seen once. Sequencing was performed on peripheral blood. The receptors were gathered from a human donor in a cohort sampled during active COVID-19. Both conserved end residues are part of each CDR3. D genes are given only for firm matches. Rows give clone size only sometimes, using once, few, many, or a class for an expanded clone.

D gene: NA; V gene: TRBV7-2; J gene: TRBJ1-1; clone size: NA; CDR3 protein: CASSSPGEDTEAFF; CDR3 DNA: TGTGCCAGCAGCTCCCCTGGTGAGGACACTGAAGCTTTCTTT
D gene: NA; V gene: TRBV2; J gene: TRBJ1-5; clone size: NA; CDR3 protein: CASRGTGNQPQHF; CDR3 DNA: TGTGCCAGCAGAGGAACAGGAAATCAGCCCCAGCATTTT
D gene: NA; V gene: TRBV4-1; J gene: TRBJ2-1; clone size: NA; CDR3 protein: CASTPRADHNEQFF; CDR3 DNA: TGCGCCAGCACACCTAGAGCGGATCACAATGAGCAGTTCTTC
D gene: TRBD2; V gene: TRBV5-4; J gene: TRBJ2-3; clone size: NA; CDR3 protein: CASSFQGGGGDTQYF; CDR3 DNA: TGTGCCAGCAGCTTTCAGGGTGGGGGGGGAGATACGCAGTATTTT
D gene: TRBD2; V gene: TRBV7-2; J gene: TRBJ2-3; clone size: NA; CDR3 protein: CASSFLAGGPDTQYF; CDR3 DNA: TGTGCCAGCAGCTTTCTAGCGGGGGGCCCGGATACGCAGTATTTT
D gene: TRBD1; V gene: TRBV27; J gene: TRBJ1-2; clone size: NA; CDR3 protein: CASTPHPGTGYGYTF; CDR3 DNA: TGTGCCAGCACCCCCCACCCGGGGACAGGGTATGGCTACACCTTC
D gene: TRBD1; V gene: TRBV28; J gene: TRBJ1-1; clone size: NA; CDR3 protein: CASSYPHRGNEAFF; CDR3 DNA: TGTGCCAGCAGCTACCCCCACAGGGGCAATGAAGCTTTCTTT
D gene: NA; V gene: TRBV15; J gene: TRBJ1-4; clone size: NA; CDR3 protein: CATSRDQGIEEKLFF; CDR3 DNA: TGTGCCACCAGCAGAGATCAGGGGATTGAAGAAAAACTGTTTTTT
D gene: NA; V gene: TRBV29-1; J gene: TRBJ1-2; clone size: NA; CDR3 protein: CSVELVNYGYTF; CDR3 DNA: TGCAGCGTTGAGCTAGTGAACTATGGCTACACCTTC
D gene: NA; V gene: TRBV9; J gene: TRBJ2-1; clone size: NA; CDR3 protein: CASQGGNFDEQFF; CDR3 DNA: TGTGCCAGCCAGGGCGGAAATTTCGATGAGCAGTTCTTC
D gene: TRBD2; V gene: TRBV13; J gene: TRBJ2-1; clone size: NA; CDR3 protein: CASSFNRLAGNEQFF; CDR3 DNA: TGTGCCAGCAGCTTTAATAGGCTAGCGGGGAATGAGCAGTTCTTC
D gene: NA; V gene: TRBV19; J gene: TRBJ1-1; clone size: few; CDR3 protein: CASSPQVYTEAFF; CDR3 DNA: TGTGCCAGTAGTCCGCAGGTGTACACTGAAGCTTTCTTT
D gene: TRBD2; V gene: TRBV19; J gene: TRBJ2-1; clone size: NA; CDR3 protein: CASSAPGLASDEQFF; CDR3 DNA: TGTGCCAGTAGTGCTCCGGGACTAGCGTCAGATGAGCAGTTCTTC
D gene: NA; V gene: TRBV23-1; J gene: TRBJ1-4; clone size: NA; CDR3 protein: CASSQYRTNLFF; CDR3 DNA: TGCGCCAGCAGTCAATATCGGACAAATCTGTTTTTT
D gene: NA; V gene: TRBV6-5; J gene: TRBJ1-3; clone size: NA; CDR3 protein: CASSSDRSSGNTIYF; CDR3 DNA: TGTGCCAGCAGCTCCGACAGGAGCTCTGGAAACACCATATATTTT
D gene: NA; V gene: TRBV15; J gene: TRBJ2-2; clone size: NA; CDR3 protein: CATSRDIETGTTGELFF; CDR3 DNA: TGTGCCACCAGCAGAGATATTGAGACGGGAACGACCGGGGAGCTGTTTTTT
D gene: NA; V gene: TRBV19; J gene: TRBJ1-4; clone size: NA; CDR3 protein: CASGRAKGEKLFF; CDR3 DNA: TGTGCCAGTGGCAGGGCAAAGGGAGAAAAACTGTTTTTT
D gene: TRBD2; V gene: TRBV28; J gene: TRBJ2-7; clone size: NA; CDR3 protein: CASDAGAYSYEQYF; CDR3 DNA: TGTGCCAGCGATGCGGGAGCCTACTCCTACGAGCAGTACTTC
D gene: TRBD1; V gene: TRBV5-6; J gene: TRBJ1-3; clone size: once; CDR3 protein: CASSLGQGYVTIYF; CDR3 DNA: TGTGCCAGCAGCTTGGGACAGGGTTATGTGACCATATATTTT
D gene: NA; V gene: TRBV27; J gene: TRBJ1-1; clone size: NA; CDR3 protein: CASSSGLRNTEAFF; CDR3 DNA: TGTGCCAGCAGTTCGGGACTCAGGAACACTGAAGCTTTCTTT
D gene: TRBD2; V gene: TRBV4-3; J gene: TRBJ2-5; clone size: NA; CDR3 protein: CASSQALAGGTQYF; CDR3 DNA: TGCGCCAGCAGCCAGGCACTAGCGGGTGGGACCCAGTACTTC
D gene: TRBD2; V gene: TRBV6-4; J gene: TRBJ2-2; clone size: NA; CDR3 protein: CASSPGLAATGELFF; CDR3 DNA: TGTGCCAGCAGTCCGGGACTAGCAGCAACCGGGGAGCTGTTTTTT
D gene: TRBD1; V gene: TRBV6-5; J gene: TRBJ2-7; clone size: once; CDR3 protein: CASTPGTANYEQYF; CDR3 DNA: TGTGCCAGCACTCCCGGGACAGCAAACTACGAGCAGTACTTC
D gene: NA; V gene: TRBV15; J gene: TRBJ2-5; clone size: NA; CDR3 protein: CATSRVGTLKGETQYF; CDR3 DNA: TGTGCCACCAGCAGAGTTGGGACACTAAAGGGAGAGACCCAGTACTTC
D gene: NA; V gene: TRBV11-2; J gene: TRBJ2-3; clone size: NA; CDR3 protein: CASSPLGDTQYF; CDR3 DNA: TGTGCCAGCAGCCCACTCGGAGATACGCAGTATTTT
D gene: NA; V gene: TRBV9; J gene: TRBJ2-5; clone size: NA; CDR3 protein: CASSVGHQGQIQETQYF; CDR3 DNA: TGTGCCAGCAGCGTAGGGCACCAAGGACAGATCCAAGAGACCCAGTACTTC
D gene: TRBD1; V gene: TRBV7-9; J gene: TRBJ2-3; clone size: once; CDR3 protein: CASSTGTGTDTQYF; CDR3 DNA: TGTGCCAGCAGCACCGGGACAGGGACAGATACGCAGTATTTT
D gene: NA; V gene: TRBV5-4; J gene: TRBJ1-2; clone size: NA; CDR3 protein: CASSDSIQVPYGYTF; CDR3 DNA: TGTGCCAGCAGCGACTCAATACAGGTACCCTATGGCTACACCTTC
D gene: NA; V gene: TRBV12-3/TRBV12-4; J gene: TRBJ2-5; clone size: many; CDR3 protein: CASSNRATETQYF; CDR3 DNA: TGTGCCAGCAGTAACAGGGCGACAGAGACCCAGTACTTC
D gene: NA; V gene: TRBV6-5; J gene: TRBJ1-6; clone size: NA; CDR3 protein: CASSYSTESTSPLHF; CDR3 DNA: TGTGCCAGCAGCTACTCGACAGAGTCTACTTCACCCCTCCACTTT
D gene: NA; V gene: TRBV6-2/TRBV6-3; J gene: TRBJ1-5; clone size: NA; CDR3 protein: CASSYTVGGVQPQHF; CDR3 DNA: TGTGCCAGCAGTTACACCGTAGGAGGGGTGCAGCCCCAGCATTTT
D gene: TRBD2; V gene: TRBV24-1; J gene: TRBJ2-1; clone size: few; CDR3 protein: CATSESGTSMANEQFF; CDR3 DNA: TGTGCCACCAGTGAGTCCGGGACTAGCATGGCCAATGAGCAGTTCTTC
D gene: NA; V gene: TRBV5-5; J gene: TRBJ1-2; clone size: NA; CDR3 protein: CASSLAGEGLYGYTF; CDR3 DNA: TGTGCCAGCAGCTTGGCCGGGGAGGGGCTCTATGGCTACACCTTC
D gene: NA; V gene: TRBV7-8; J gene: TRBJ2-7; clone size: NA; CDR3 protein: CASSLGQLALYEQYF; CDR3 DNA: TGTGCCAGCAGCTTAGGTCAACTAGCACTCTACGAGCAGTACTTC
D gene: TRBD1; V gene: TRBV4-1; J gene: TRBJ2-5; clone size: NA; CDR3 protein: CASSQADRTETQYF; CDR3 DNA: TGCGCCAGCAGCCAAGCGGACAGGACGGAGACCCAGTACTTC
D gene: NA; V gene: TRBV2; J gene: TRBJ2-7; clone size: NA; CDR3 protein: CASRPPGHFYEQYF; CDR3 DNA: TGTGCCAGCAGGCCACCGGGACACTTCTACGAGCAGTACTTC
D gene: TRBD1; V gene: TRBV5-6; J gene: TRBJ1-5; clone size: NA; CDR3 protein: CASSSAGYRGDQPQHF; CDR3 DNA: TGTGCCAGCAGCTCGGCCGGTTACAGGGGGGATCAGCCCCAGCATTTT
D gene: NA; V gene: TRBV28; J gene: TRBJ1-1; clone size: NA; CDR3 protein: CASRIRDTRPYEAFF; CDR3 DNA: TGTGCCAGCAGAATCCGGGACACCCGTCCTTATGAAGCTTTCTTT
D gene: TRBD1; V gene: TRBV4-2; J gene: TRBJ2-5; clone size: NA; CDR3 protein: CASSQGDRGEETQYF; CDR3 DNA: TGTGCCAGCAGCCAAGGGGACAGGGGCGAGGAGACCCAGTACTTC
D gene: TRBD1; V gene: TRBV30; J gene: TRBJ1-3; clone size: NA; CDR3 protein: CAWRPGGSGNTIYF; CDR3 DNA: TGTGCCTGGAGGCCAGGGGGAAGTGGAAACACCATATATTTT
D gene: TRBD2; V gene: TRBV2; J gene: TRBJ2-3; clone size: NA; CDR3 protein: CASMRGETDTQYF; CDR3 DNA: TGTGCCAGCATGCGGGGGGAAACAGATACGCAGTATTTT
D gene: NA; V gene: TRBV18; J gene: TRBJ2-7; clone size: NA; CDR3 protein: CASSPPDLIYEQYF; CDR3 DNA: TGTGCCAGCTCACCACCGGACTTAATATACGAGCAGTACTTC
D gene: NA; V gene: TRBV28; J gene: TRBJ1-1; clone size: NA; CDR3 protein: CASSPVGGGTEAFF; CDR3 DNA: TGTGCCAGCTCCCCGGTTGGTGGGGGGACTGAAGCTTTCTTT
D gene: TRBD2; V gene: TRBV24-1; J gene: TRBJ2-7; clone size: NA; CDR3 protein: CATSRGGKGEQYF; CDR3 DNA: TGTGCCACCAGTCGGGGGGGCAAGGGCGAGCAGTACTTC